This entry concerns a single T cell receptor (beta chain). Its recognized antigen is unknown. Nothing much larger sits one base from this clone, and base qualities are not available. The sample is drawn from a study of blood T cells in healthy people across ages (dated by TCRdb to between 2014 and 2016). Notes on the research overall: In model experiments, template switching captured about one uniquely barcoded TCR beta cDNA molecule for every two T cells. For two donors (one aged 18 to 29 and one aged 80 or older), the study analyzed two additional independent replicas of 1 million unique cDNA reads from the same blood draw. Four age groups were formed from the donors: young (average approximately 15 years), middle-aged (less than 40), aged (62) and long-lived (about 80). Using deep sequencing normalized with unique cDNA molecular identifiers, the study measured how TCR beta repertoire diversity changes with age. To avoid experimental bias, donors of different ages were randomly spread across the sequencing lanes.

Donors were a few dozen systemically healthy Caucasian individuals from Russia aged 6 to 90 years. Around 10 milliliters of peripheral blood were drawn from each donor into EDTA-treated Vacutainer tubes. Ficoll-Paque density-gradient centrifugation was used to isolate PBMCs, with at least 6 million per sample. Total RNA, at least 6 micrograms per sample, was extracted from PBMCs with Trizol reagent. For every donor, an aliquot of PBMCs went through flow cytometry to measure the percentages of naive CD45RAhigh/CD27high T cells. Per the germline V gene (reference sequence), MNHEY is the CDR1 and SMNVEV is the CDR2. The V end loses 6 bases and the J end loses 8 bases, and a stretch of 19 bases separates them. The CDR3 contains 14 residues, cysteine and phenylalanine counted. Here the CDR3 DNA is all that survives: 42 bases in frame from base 1. Receptor libraries were prepared by 5' RACE. Sequencing relied on an Illumina HiSeq 2500. The second PCR ran for roughly 6 to 11 cycles and used a J-beta primer mix along with a sample-barcoded 5' primer. Each TCR beta cDNA molecule received a unique molecular identifier from a template-switch 5' adaptor carrying 12 random nucleotides. Each sample yielded at least 2.5 million CDR3-containing paired-end reads. The Mint cDNA synthesis kit, primed by a TRBC-specific oligonucleotide, was used to synthesize first-strand cDNA from all RNA. Following uracil-DNA glycosylase treatment, a first 18-cycle PCR with universal primers M1SS and BC2_uni_R was performed on all cDNA. As for how the authors treated the data: For normalization, 1 million high-quality reads were randomly selected from each sample, with every read carrying a distinct molecular identifier. Instead of being binned into consensus sequences, reads that shared molecular identifiers were thrown out. MiTCR, with a Q25 quality threshold and the strictest error-elimination algorithm, was used for CDR3 identification, clonotype clustering and error correction. A nonparametric unseen species model using Euler transformation provided a lower-bound estimate of total TCR beta diversity. The raw public data were reprocessed by TCRdb itself: fastp quality trimming at Q25, MiXCR clonotype calling, in-frame beta chains only. Identical CDR3 proteins give one entry, which carries the most common genes and DNA. The V and J calls, along with clone size, are taken from TCRdb and not from the paper's own processing. A total of hundreds of thousands of distinct CDR3 sequences appear in this sample, 40% to 60% of them only once. The ten largest clones add up to under 15% of the sample.

The paper as a whole reports these results and caveats: Compared with the aged group, the long-lived group had more naive CD4+ T cells, fewer expanded clones and increased TCR diversity, a pattern suggesting age selection. Conclusive comparison of naive and antigen-experienced compartments was prevented by the profiling of bulk unsorted PBMCs. Observed TCR beta diversity per million T cells fell roughly linearly with age, and a significant reduction was already apparent by age around 40. Observed TCR beta diversity correlated strongly with the percentage of naive T cells measured by flow cytometry. Estimates of total diversity from one million sequenced T cells were regarded as lower bounds and underestimates. The CMV infection status of donors was not known, potentially confounding age-related changes in expanded clonotypes.

The sequence came from a man aged 25 to 40 in good health. Sequenced input: blood. The rearranged chain carries TRBV27 and TRBJ1-2, with no reliable assignment of the D segment. The CDR3 loop reads CASSPEIDDRGYTF. The DNA reads as follows: TGTGCCAGCAGCCCCGAGATAGACGATAGGGGCTACACCTTC.